This T cell receptor (beta chain) was retrieved from a study of shared clonotypes between healthy human individuals. Across the study: Aged between 18 and 49, the donors were two women and three men. A donor's plate count was three for CD4 naive and three for CD4 memory; CD8 naive had two and CD8 memory one.

Germline assignment: CDR1 MNHEY and CDR2 SVGAGI. The CDR3 loop spans 14 amino acids. V was cut by 4 bases and J by 0 bases, with 8 bases left in between. CD45RO negativity and positive selection for CCR7 defined naive CD8 cells, a population that excluded terminally differentiated effector memory CD45RA+ cells. In regard to this clone: Its matching antigen is unknown.

General study points: The sole specimen, blood, was sampled, and tissue repertoires likely differ.

It was at deep level that the assay was run. Measured with immunoSEQ multiplex PCR; TCRdb has only the in-frame clones, and not every one. Here the sample spans 700,000 to 950,000 clones, about 97% being singletons. The sample taken for sequencing was naive CD8+ T cells sorted from blood. V gene TRBV6-5 combines with J gene TRBJ2-3; D is unclear. The source is a young man in good health. CDR3 DNA: TGTGCCAGCAGTTCACCTAGAAGCACAGATACGCAGTATTTT. Encoded protein: CASSSPRSTDTQYF.